The clone carrying this TCR beta chain was counted many times. The data originate from a study of T cells in Graves' hyperthyroidism and ophthalmopathy. There were TCR beta CDR3 regions amplified from RNA transcripts. The primer set for the first-round RT-PCR of the TCR CDR3 was HTBI. From the multiplex PCR reads, TCRdb called clonotypes with MiXCR, one entry per CDR3 protein. The sample holds some 400,000 distinct CDR3 sequences, 11% to 15% seen once. The clonotype was recovered from a woman aged 55-69 years with Graves' hyperthyroidism. Sequences were obtained from blood.

CDR3 bases: TGTGCCAGCAGCTTAGCGCAAACAAGCTCCTACGAGCAGTACTTC. As protein: CASSLAQTSSYEQYF. V is TRBV7-9 and J is TRBJ2-7; D ambiguous. The CDR3 is made up of 15 amino acids. Germline V gene data show CDR1 as SEHNR and CDR2 as FQNEAQ (reference sequence). V was trimmed by 0 bases and J by 0 bases, leaving 9 bases between them. Looking up the rest from reference TRBV7-9 and TRBJ2-7 gives the full variable domain: DTGVSQNPRHKITKRGQNVTFRCDPISEHNRLYWYRQTLGQGPEFLTYFQNEAQLEKSRLLSDRFSAERPKGSFSTLEIQRTEQGDSAMYLCASSLAQTSSYEQYFGPGTRLTVT.